This TCR beta chain was observed in a study of circulating tumor DNA in untreated peripheral T-cell lymphoma. Data came from immunoSEQ multiplex PCR; TCRdb stores just in-frame clones and leaves some out. The table lists about 2,700 clones, 50% to 75% of them singletons. The V end was cut by 0 bases, the J end by 1 base, with 15 bases between. This CDR3 spans 17 amino acids. Germline CDR1 and CDR2: MGHDK and SYGVNS. The sequencing sample was made of tumor tissue. The V gene is TRBV25-1, the J gene TRBJ1-1; unclear D gene. The TCR originated in a human donor with peripheral T-cell lymphoma. The CDR3 bases are TGTGCCAGCAGTGAATATCCCACGACGGATGCGAACACTGAAGCTTTCTTT. Its translation is CASSEYPTTDANTEAFF.